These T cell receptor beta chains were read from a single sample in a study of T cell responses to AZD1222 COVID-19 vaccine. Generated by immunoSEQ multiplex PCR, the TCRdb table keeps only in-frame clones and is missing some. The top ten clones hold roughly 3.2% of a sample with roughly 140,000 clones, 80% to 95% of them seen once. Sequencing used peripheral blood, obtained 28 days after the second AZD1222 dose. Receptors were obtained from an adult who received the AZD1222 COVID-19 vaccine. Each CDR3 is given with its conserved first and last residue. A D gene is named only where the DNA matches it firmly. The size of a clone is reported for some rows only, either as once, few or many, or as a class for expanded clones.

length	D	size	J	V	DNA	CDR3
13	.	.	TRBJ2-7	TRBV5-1	TGCGCCAGCAGCCTGAGGGGGGGCTACGAGCAGTACTTC	CASSLRGGYEQYF
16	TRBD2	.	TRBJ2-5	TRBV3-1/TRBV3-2	TGTGCCAGCAGCCCAATAGCGGGAGGGCCAGTGGAGACCCAGTACTTC	CASSPIAGGPVETQYF
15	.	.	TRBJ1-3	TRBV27	TGTGCCAGCAGTGCCGGGGGGCCCTCTGGAAACACCATATATTTT	CASSAGGPSGNTIYF
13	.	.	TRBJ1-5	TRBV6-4	TGTGCCAGCAGTGACTCTAGGGGAGGCACCCAGCATTTT	CASSDSRGGTQHF
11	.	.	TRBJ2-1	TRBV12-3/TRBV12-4	TGTGCCAGCAGCCTGGGGGAAGAGCAGTTCTTC	CASSLGEEQFF
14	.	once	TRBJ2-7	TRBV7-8	TGTGCCAGCAGCCTAAATCGTGGTTCCTACGAGCAGTACTTC	CASSLNRGSYEQYF
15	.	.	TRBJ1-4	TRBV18	TGTGCCAGCTCACCAAAGGGGCGGCCTAATGAAAAACTGTTTTTT	CASSPKGRPNEKLFF
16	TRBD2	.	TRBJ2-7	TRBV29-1	TGCAGCGTTGCCGGGACTAGCGGGAAAAGCTCCTACGAGCAGTACTTC	CSVAGTSGKSSYEQYF
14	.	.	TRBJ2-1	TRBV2	TGTGCCAGCAGTGAAGGGAGTTCGTGGGGTGAGCAGTTCTTC	CASSEGSSWGEQFF
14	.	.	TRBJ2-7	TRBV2	TGTGCCAGCCGCATGTCGGGACAAGCCTACGAGCAGTACTTC	CASRMSGQAYEQYF
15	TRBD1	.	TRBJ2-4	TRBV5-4	TGTGCCAGCACCCTGGGGGGACAGGGCAAAAACATTCAGTACTTC	CASTLGGQGKNIQYF
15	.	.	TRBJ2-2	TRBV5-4	TGTGCCAGCAGCTTAGGCGAGGGGGACACCGGGGAGCTGTTTTTT	CASSLGEGDTGELFF
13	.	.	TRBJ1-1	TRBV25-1	TGTGCCAGCAGGTCTTTGGTGAACACTGAAGCTTTCTTT	CASRSLVNTEAFF
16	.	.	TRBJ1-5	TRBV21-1	TGTGCCAGCAGCAAAGCGCTTTCGAACCGAAATCAGCCCCAGCATTTT	CASSKALSNRNQPQHF
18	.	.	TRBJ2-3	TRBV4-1	TGCGCCAGCAGCCAAGAGCCTCCAGCGGGTCCTTACACAGATACGCAGTATTTT	CASSQEPPAGPYTDTQYF
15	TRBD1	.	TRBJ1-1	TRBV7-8	TGTGCCAGCAGCTTCCGGACAGGGAGGAACACTGAAGCTTTCTTT	CASSFRTGRNTEAFF
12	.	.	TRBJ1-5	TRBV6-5	TGTGCCAGCAGGGTAAACAATCAGCCCCAGCATTTT	CASRVNNQPQHF
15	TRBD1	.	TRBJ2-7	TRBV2	TGTGCCAGCAAGTGGTTGGACAGGGGAGGATACGAGCAGTACTTC	CASKWLDRGGYEQYF
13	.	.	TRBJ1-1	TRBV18	TGTGCCAGCTCCCTGAAATTGAACACTGAAGCTTTCTTT	CASSLKLNTEAFF
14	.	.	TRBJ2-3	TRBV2	TGTGCCAGCAGTGTTGAGGATAGTAGAGATACGCAGTATTTT	CASSVEDSRDTQYF
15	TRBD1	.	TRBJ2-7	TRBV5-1	TGCGCCAGCAGCACCGAACAGGGGGCTAGAGACGAGCAGTACTTC	CASSTEQGARDEQYF
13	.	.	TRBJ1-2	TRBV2	TGTGCCAGCAGCACGACAGTTAACTATGGCTACACCTTC	CASSTTVNYGYTF
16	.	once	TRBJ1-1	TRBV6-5	TGTGCCAGCAGCTACCGACGTGTACCCGGTTCCACTGAAGCTTTCTTT	CASSYRRVPGSTEAFF
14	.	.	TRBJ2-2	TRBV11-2	TGTGCCAGCAGCTTACTCGGACAGCCCGGGGAGCTGTTTTTT	CASSLLGQPGELFF
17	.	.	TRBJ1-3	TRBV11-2	TGTGCCAGCAGCTTAGGCCCCGGGGCCGTACTAGGAAACACCATATATTTT	CASSLGPGAVLGNTIYF
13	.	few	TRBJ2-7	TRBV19	TGTGCCACCTCCGGGGCCAGACCTCTCGAGCAGTACTTC	CATSGARPLEQYF
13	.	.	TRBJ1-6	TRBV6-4	TGTGCCGGCGAGACTTCCTATAATTCACCCCTCCACTTT	CAGETSYNSPLHF
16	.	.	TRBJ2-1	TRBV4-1	TGCGCCAGCAGCCAAGGAGGGGGAGCAGCCTACAATGAGCAGTTCTTC	CASSQGGGAAYNEQFF
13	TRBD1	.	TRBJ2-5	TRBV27	TGTGCCATGCAGTACAGGGGGCGGGAGACCCAGTACTTC	CAMQYRGRETQYF
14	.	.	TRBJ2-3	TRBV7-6	TGTGCCAGCAGCCCCGGGAGCAGTGGGGATACGCAGTATTTT	CASSPGSSGDTQYF
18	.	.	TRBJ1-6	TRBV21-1	TGTGCCAGCAGCAAACGCAGTAGGGGATACAGATATAATTCACCCCTCCACTTT	CASSKRSRGYRYNSPLHF
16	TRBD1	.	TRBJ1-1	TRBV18	TGTGCCAGCTCACCACCGTTTCAGGGGGCGAACACTGAAGCTTTCTTT	CASSPPFQGANTEAFF
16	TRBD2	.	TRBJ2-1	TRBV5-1	TGCGCCAGCAGCCCAGCCGGCGGGAGCTCCTACAATGAGCAGTTCTTC	CASSPAGGSSYNEQFF
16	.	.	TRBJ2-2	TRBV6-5	TGTGCCAGCAGTTACTCGAGGCCTGGGGGCACCGGGGAGCTGTTTTTT	CASSYSRPGGTGELFF
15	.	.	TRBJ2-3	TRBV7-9	TGTGCCAGCAGCTTGGATCAGGGAGGCACAGATACGCAGTATTTT	CASSLDQGGTDTQYF
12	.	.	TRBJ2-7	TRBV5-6	TGTGCCAGCAGCCTAACGGTCTACGAGCAGTACTTC	CASSLTVYEQYF
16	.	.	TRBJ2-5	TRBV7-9	TGTGCCAGCAGCTTAGTGGACGACTACTTCCAAGAGACCCAGTACTTC	CASSLVDDYFQETQYF
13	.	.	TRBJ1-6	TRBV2	TGTGCCAGCCAGAGCCAGGGATCTTCACCCCTCCACTTT	CASQSQGSSPLHF
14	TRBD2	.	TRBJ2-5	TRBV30	TGTGCCTGGAGTGTACTAGCGGGAGGCGAGACCCAGTACTTC	CAWSVLAGGETQYF
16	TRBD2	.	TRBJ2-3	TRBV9	TGTGCCAGCAGCGCCTATACTAGCGGGGGCTCGGATACGCAGTATTTT	CASSAYTSGGSDTQYF
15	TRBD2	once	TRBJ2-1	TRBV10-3	TGTGCCATCAGTGGTTTAGCGGGAGTGGGGCATGAGCAGTTCTTC	CAISGLAGVGHEQFF
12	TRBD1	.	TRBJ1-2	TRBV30	TGTGCCTGGGGGCGGACAGGACACGGCTACACCTTC	CAWGRTGHGYTF
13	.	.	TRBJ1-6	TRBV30	TGTGCCTGGAAAGGAGGGTGGAATTCACCCCTCCACTTT	CAWKGGWNSPLHF
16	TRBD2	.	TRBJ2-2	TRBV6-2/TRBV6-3	TGTGCCAGCAGTTACATAGGACTAGCGGGAGGCGGGGAGCTGTTTTTT	CASSYIGLAGGGELFF
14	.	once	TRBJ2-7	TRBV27	TGTGCCAGCAGTCCCGGGGACTCCATCTACGAGCAGTACTTC	CASSPGDSIYEQYF
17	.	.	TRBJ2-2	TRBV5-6	TGTGCCAGCAGCTTGCCGGGCGCAGGGCCGAACACCGGGGAGCTGTTTTTT	CASSLPGAGPNTGELFF
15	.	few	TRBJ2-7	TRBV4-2	TGTGCCAGCAGCCAAGATTTTCGGGGAACGGACGAGCAGTACTTC	CASSQDFRGTDEQYF
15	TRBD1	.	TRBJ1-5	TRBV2	TGTGCCAGCACCCCGGGAGGGGGCGCAGGACAGCCCCAGCATTTT	CASTPGGGAGQPQHF
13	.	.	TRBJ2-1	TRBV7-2	TGTGCCAGCAAGAAGGGGATCTACAATGAGCAGTTCTTC	CASKKGIYNEQFF
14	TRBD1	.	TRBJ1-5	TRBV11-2	TGTGCCAGCAGCGCCAAACAGGGGAATCAGCCCCAGCATTTT	CASSAKQGNQPQHF